This T cell receptor beta chain emerged from a study of T-cell reconstitution after alpha-beta-depleted transplantation in children. A few counts support this clonotype. As it was prepared, the TCRbeta library received unique molecular identifiers. Each CDR3 protein is one row after TCRdb ran MiXCR on the PCR reads. The repertoire holds roughly 500,000 distinct CDR3 sequences, with around an eighth as singletons. V lost 3 bases, J lost 0 bases, and 7 bases stayed unmatched. This CDR3 has 17 residues. The germline CDR1 and CDR2 sequences are SGHKS and YYEKEE (reference sequence). This chain joins TRBV5-5 and TRBJ2-2; TRBD2 matches 8 bases. The TCR was taken from a human donor who donated a stem cell graft to a child with combined immunodeficiency. The sample here was PBMCs from the stem cell graft donor, taken from the stem cell graft. The CDR3 region is CASSSPPGGANTGELFF. CDR3 bases: TGTGCCAGCAGCTCCCCCCCGGGAGGGGCGAACACCGGGGAGCTGTTTTTT.